A single sample gave rise to the 16 T cell receptor beta chains below, sequenced in a study of identical twins. TCRdb processed the 5' RACE reads anew with MiXCR; each CDR3 protein has one entry. The table has hundreds of thousands of distinct CDR3 sequences, 9% to 15% seen once; the top ten hold about 1.5%. These same data were also listed under a study on yellow fever vaccine responses in identical twins.

Sequencing was carried out using PBMCs. All receptors come from a woman between 18 and 29 years old in good health.

The sample holds many counts of this clonotype. This chain uses TRBV6-5 with TRBJ1-3; 10 nucleotides align to TRBD1. Trimming cost V 0 bases and J 8 bases; bases outside gene matches: 4. CDR3 length: 15 residues. Germline lookup yields CDR1 MNHEY and CDR2 SVGAGI. The CDR3 DNA is TGTGCCAGCAGTTACTCCGGGACAGGGGAATACACCATATATTTT. It codes for CASSYSGTGEYTIYF.

This clonotype was seen many times. CDR3 in DNA: TGTGCCATCGGAAAACAGGGGTTCTATGGCTACACCTTC. Its translation: CAIGKQGFYGYTF. The chain joins TRBV10-3 to TRBJ1-2; 7 bases map to TRBD1. The ends lost 8 bases at V and 4 bases at J; junction bases unmatched: 7. Germline values: CDR1 ENHRY, CDR2 SYGVKD. There are 13 residues in the CDR3.

This clonotype was seen more than once but under ten times. This chain uses TRBV5-1 with TRBJ2-3; D gene uncertain. The germline V and J ends were trimmed by 0 bases and 3 bases, with 8 bases remaining between them. The CDR3 length is 14 residues. The germline CDR1 and CDR2 sequences are SGHRS and YFSETQ. The CDR3 loop reads CASSLATLTDTQYF. The CDR3 DNA sequence: TGCGCCAGCAGCTTGGCCACACTTACAGATACGCAGTATTTT. Full variable domain (rest looked up from reference TRBV5-1 and TRBJ2-3): KAGVTQTPRYLIKTRGQQVTLSCSPISGHRSVSWYQQTPGQGLQFLFEYFSETQRNKGNFPGRFSGRQFSNSRSEMNVSTLELGDSALYLCASSLATLTDTQYFGPGTRLTVL.

This clonotype was recorded a few times. The chain uses TRBV3-1 and TRBJ2-7, with TRBD2 matching over 13 bases. The germline gives CDR1 LGHDT, CDR2 YNNKEL (reference sequence). J was trimmed by 6 bases and V by 1 base; bases with no gene match: 0. The CDR3 length is 14 residues. CDR3: CASSQGTSGSEQYF. The CDR3, as DNA: TGTGCCAGCAGCCAAGGGACTAGCGGGAGCGAGCAGTACTTC.

This chain connects TRBV4-1 to TRBJ2-1; TRBD2 matches at 8 bases. J was trimmed by 4 bases and V by 0 bases; bases with no gene match: 11. Germline V gene sequence: CDR1 MGHRA, CDR2 YSYEKL. The CDR3 contains 18 residues. CDR3 sequence (DNA): TGCGCCAGCAGCCAAGAGGGAGGACTAGCTCGGCCGTACAATGAGCAGTTCTTC. It yields the protein CASSQEGGLARPYNEQFF.

This clonotype was seen a handful of times. This chain links TRBV6-5 with TRBJ2-1, with D perhaps matching TRBD1 or TRBD2 (5 bases each). CDR3 length: 15 amino acids. Trimming pared 2 bases from V and 4 bases from J, leaving 12 bases between. Germline assignment: CDR1 MNHEY and CDR2 SVGAGI. The CDR3 DNA follows: TGTGCCAGCAGTTACGCCGGGACGGAATACAATGAGCAGTTCTTC. Translating gives CASSYAGTEYNEQFF.

At least ten counts were recorded for this clonotype. J is TRBJ2-7 and V is TRBV5-1; D is perhaps TRBD1 (5 bases). V shed 0 bases and J shed 7 bases, with 14 bases lying between them. This CDR3 spans 14 amino acids. Per the germline V gene, CDR1 is SGHRS and CDR2 is YFSETQ. The CDR3 is CASSLGDSYTEQYF. Here the CDR3 DNA reads TGCGCCAGCAGCTTGGGAGACAGCTATACTGAGCAGTACTTC.

The V and J genes are TRBV2 and TRBJ2-7; D is unresolved. Germline-derived CDR1 and CDR2 are SNHLY and FYNNEI. The CDR3 has 14 residues. V was pared by 11 bases and J by 1 base, with 18 bases between. The CDR3 bases are TGTGCCCAGCGTCCCCCGGGTACGTCCTACGAGCAGTACTTC. Its protein product is CAQRPPGTSYEQYF.

This clonotype was detected only a few times. This sequence joins TRBV13 and TRBJ2-4; maybe TRBD1 (5 bases). Germline V gives CDR1 PRHDT, CDR2 FYEKMQ (reference sequence). V dropped 4 bases and J dropped 1 base, with 20 bases sitting between them. This CDR3 is built from 18 residues. CDR3 nucleotide sequence: TGTGCCAGCAGCTACTTCACGTCAGGGAATGGGGCCAAAAACATTCAGTACTTC. Translated: CASSYFTSGNGAKNIQYF.

The V call is TRBV5-4, the J call TRBJ2-5; TRBD2 matches 10 bases. CDR1 and CDR2 from the germline V gene are SGHNT and YYREEE (reference sequence). With V trimmed by 2 bases and J by 5 bases, 3 bases remained unmatched. The CDR3 runs 14 residues. CDR3 nucleotides: TGTGCCAGCAGCTTAAGCGGGGGGGTGGAGACCCAGTACTTC. It yields the protein CASSLSGGVETQYF.

The rearrangement links TRBV24-1 to TRBJ2-2; 7 bases fit TRBD2. The J segment lost 1 base and the V segment lost 7 bases, leaving 2 bases of the junction unmatched. This CDR3 is built from 14 residues. CDR1 is KGHDR and CDR2 is SFDVKD in the germline V gene. The CDR3 DNA reads TGTGCCACCAGGGCGGGAGAGAACACCGGGGAGCTGTTTTTT. It specifies CATRAGENTGELFF.

Ten or more counts support this clonotype. The rearrangement links TRBV12-3 or TRBV12-4 to TRBJ2-1, with D uncertain. Trimming removed 1 base from V and 4 bases from J, with 5 bases in between. The CDR3 sequence is 13 residues long. The CDR3 reads CASSLVSYNEQFF. The DNA for the CDR3 is TGTGCCAGCAGTTTAGTATCATACAATGAGCAGTTCTTC.

This clonotype was picked up many times. The J gene is TRBJ1-5, the V gene TRBV12-3 or TRBV12-4, with 7 bases identical to TRBD1. Losses at the gene ends were 8 bases for V and 4 bases for J; bases not matched to a gene: 11. The CDR3 spans 15 residues. The CDR3 loop reads CASRTWDSHNQPQHF. CDR3 coding DNA: TGTGCCAGCCGAACCTGGGACAGCCATAATCAGCCCCAGCATTTT.

The chain links TRBV7-2 to TRBJ2-3; 14 bases map to TRBD2. Germline V gene data show CDR1 as SGHTA and CDR2 as FQGNSA. Germline trimming cut 4 bases from V and 5 bases from J; bases unmatched to any gene: 5. CDR3 length equals 16 residues. CDR3 in amino acids: CASSSRTSGGIDTQYF. The CDR3 region has the DNA TGTGCCAGCAGCTCCCGGACTAGCGGGGGGATAGATACGCAGTATTTT. Together with reference TRBV7-2 and TRBJ2-3, the CDR3 gives the full variable domain: GAGVSQSPSNKVTEKGKDVELRCDPISGHTALYWYRQSLGQGLEFLIYFQGNSAPDKSGLPSDRFSAERTGGSVSTLTIQRTQQEDSAVYLCASSSRTSGGIDTQYFGPGTRLTVL.

This clonotype was observed a few times. This chain connects TRBV6-5 to TRBJ2-1; D is uncertain. Deletions cut 2 bases from V and 6 bases from J, with 8 bases between. CDR1 MNHEY and CDR2 SVGAGI come from the germline V gene. The CDR3 totals 13 residues. The CDR3 DNA sequence: TGTGCCAGCAGTTACGGACCGAGCAATGAGCAGTTCTTC. Translation gives CASSYGPSNEQFF.

The chain joins TRBV3-1 to TRBJ2-5; 13 positions match TRBD2. Germline CDR1 LGHDT, CDR2 YNNKEL (reference sequence). Germline trimming cut 1 base from V and 0 bases from J; bases unmatched to any gene: 5. CDR3 size: 18 residues. CDR3 region: CASSQVLAGGADQETQYF. CDR3 DNA: TGTGCCAGCAGCCAAGTACTAGCGGGAGGGGCTGACCAAGAGACCCAGTACTTC.